The following is a T cell receptor (beta chain) sequence with its context. A read error is possible here, since a much larger clone lies one base away. These data come from a study of regulatory T cells in long-lasting Graves disease. The germline V gene has CDR1 MNHEY and CDR2 SVGEGT. The CDR3 spans 14 residues. Trimming cost V 5 bases and J 8 bases, with 13 bases left between them. TCR beta libraries were built with iRepertoire HTBI primers and Arm-PCR of CDR3 regions. TCRdb re-derived calls from the multiplex PCR reads in MiXCR, one entry per CDR3 protein. The top ten clones hold 6.5% to 10% of a sample with 450,000 or so distinct CDR3 sequences, 20% of them seen once. Sample time point: persistent/refractory GD, antithyroid drugs over 5 years with positive TRAb. After RNA was extracted from PBMCs, the TCR library was made from it.

Sequences were derived from peripheral blood mononuclear cells (PBMCs), sampled when the disease was refractory, from a patient treated with antithyroid drugs. This chain joins TRBV6-2 or TRBV6-3 and TRBJ1-6; TRBD1 might be the D (5 bases). The sequence came from a female donor with Graves disease. Here the CDR3 reads CASSTDGGDSPLHF. The CDR3 bases are TGTGCCAGCAGTACCGACGGGGGAGATTCACCCCTCCACTTT.